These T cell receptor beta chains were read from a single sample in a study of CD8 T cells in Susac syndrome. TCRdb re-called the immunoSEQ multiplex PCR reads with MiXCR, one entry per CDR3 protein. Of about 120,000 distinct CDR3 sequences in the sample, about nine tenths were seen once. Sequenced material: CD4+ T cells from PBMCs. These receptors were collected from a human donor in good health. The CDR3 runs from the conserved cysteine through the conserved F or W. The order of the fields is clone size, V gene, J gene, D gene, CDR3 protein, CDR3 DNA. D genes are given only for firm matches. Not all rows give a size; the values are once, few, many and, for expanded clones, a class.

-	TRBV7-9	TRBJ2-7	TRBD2	CASSRGLAEGYGYEQYF	TGTGCCAGCAGCCGTGGACTAGCGGAGGGGTATGGGTACGAGCAGTACTTC
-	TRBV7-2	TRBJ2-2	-	CASSLVGYTGELFF	TGTGCCAGCAGCTTAGTGGGGTACACCGGGGAGCTGTTTTTT
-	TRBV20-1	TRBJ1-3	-	CSANRAFGNTIYF	TGCAGTGCTAACAGGGCCTTCGGAAACACCATATATTTT
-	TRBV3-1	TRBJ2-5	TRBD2	CASSQGLVGETQYF	TGTGCCAGCAGCCAGGGACTAGTTGGAGAGACCCAGTACTTC
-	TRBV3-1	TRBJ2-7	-	CASSQDSSRSYEQYF	TGTGCCAGCAGCCAAGATAGTAGCCGCTCCTACGAGCAGTACTTC
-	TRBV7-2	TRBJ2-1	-	CASSLDRGSSYNEQSF	TGTGCCAGCAGCTTAGATCGCGGTAGCTCCTACAATGAGCAGTCCTTC
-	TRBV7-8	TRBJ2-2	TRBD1	CASSLGGQGSIPGELFF	TGTGCCAGCAGCTTAGGGGGACAGGGATCTATCCCCGGGGAGCTGTTTTTT
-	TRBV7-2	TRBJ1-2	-	CASSLGAGGSPLGGYTF	TGTGCCAGCAGCTTAGGAGCAGGCGGTTCGCCCCTCGGTGGCTACACCTTC
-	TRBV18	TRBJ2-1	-	CASSDFADEQFF	TGTGCCAGCTCGGACTTCGCCGATGAGCAGTTCTTC
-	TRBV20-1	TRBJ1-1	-	CSAGWEGNTEAFF	TGCAGTGCCGGGTGGGAGGGGAACACTGAAGCTTTCTTT
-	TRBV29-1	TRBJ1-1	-	CSAVYAKTEAFF	TGCAGCGCCGTCTACGCAAAAACTGAAGCTTTCTTT
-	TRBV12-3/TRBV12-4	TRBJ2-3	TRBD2	CASRSGTSGAPTDTQYF	TGTGCCAGCAGGTCCGGGACTAGCGGGGCTCCCACAGATACGCAGTATTTT
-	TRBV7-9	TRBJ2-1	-	CAIGGDRGKQFF	TGTGCAATAGGGGGGGACCGGGGAAAGCAGTTCTTC
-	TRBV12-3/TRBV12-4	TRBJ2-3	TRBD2	CASSKASGASTTDTQYF	TGTGCCAGCAGCAAAGCAAGCGGGGCATCTACCACAGATACGCAGTATTTT
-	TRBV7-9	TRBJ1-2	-	CASSLGGGPGHYGYTF	TGTGCCAGCAGCCTAGGGGGGGGACCCGGGCACTATGGCTACACCTTC
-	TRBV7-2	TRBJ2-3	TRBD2	CASSLRTSGRDTQYF	TGTGCCAGCAGCTTAAGGACTAGCGGGCGAGATACGCAGTATTTT
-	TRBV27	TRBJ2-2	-	CASSFKVSLAGELFF	TGTGCCAGCAGTTTTAAGGTTTCTCTGGCCGGGGAGCTGTTTTTT
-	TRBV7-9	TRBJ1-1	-	CASSPPLSWTEAFF	TGTGCCAGCAGCCCCCCCCTATCATGGACTGAAGCTTTCTTT
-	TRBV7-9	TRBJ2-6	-	CASSPGLGSGANVLTF	TGTGCCAGCAGCCCAGGACTGGGGTCTGGGGCCAACGTCCTGACTTTC
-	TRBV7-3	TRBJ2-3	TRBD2	CARSGTSGGDDTQYF	TGTGCCAGATCCGGGACTAGCGGGGGAGATGATACGCAGTATTTT
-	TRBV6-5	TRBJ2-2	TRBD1	CASSPGTGYTGELFF	TGTGCCAGCAGTCCCGGGACAGGGTACACCGGGGAGCTGTTTTTT
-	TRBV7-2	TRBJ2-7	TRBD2	CASSPLAGSEQYF	TGTGCCAGCAGCCCTCTAGCGGGGAGCGAGCAGTACTTC
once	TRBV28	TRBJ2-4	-	CASSLLERQYF	TGTGCCAGCAGTTTATTGGAACGTCAGTACTTC
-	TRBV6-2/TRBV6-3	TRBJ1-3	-	CASSYGGGAGNTIYF	TGTGCCAGCAGTTACGGTGGCGGAGCTGGAAACACCATATATTTT
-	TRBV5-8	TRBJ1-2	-	CASIISGGYTF	TGTGCCAGCATCATTTCGGGTGGCTACACCTTC
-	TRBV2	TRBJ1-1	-	CASTELALGVGTEAFF	TGTGCCAGCACCGAACTCGCCCTAGGGGTCGGCACTGAAGCTTTCTTT
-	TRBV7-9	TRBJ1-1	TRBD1	CASGQSGTGGFTEAFF	TGTGCCAGCGGACAATCCGGGACAGGGGGATTCACTGAAGCTTTCTTT
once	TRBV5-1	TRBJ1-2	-	CASSSLDGSYGYTF	TGCGCCAGCAGCTCGCTGGACGGATCCTATGGCTACACCTTC
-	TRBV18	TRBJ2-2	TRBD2	CASSTQLAGANTGELFF	TGTGCCAGCTCAACGCAACTAGCGGGGGCGAACACCGGGGAGCTGTTTTTT
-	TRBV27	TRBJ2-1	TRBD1	CASSLLSIPDRANEQFF	TGTGCCAGCAGTTTATTGTCTATACCGGACAGGGCCAATGAGCAGTTCTTC
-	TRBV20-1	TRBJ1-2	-	CSARDDRTRDGYTF	TGCAGTGCTAGAGATGACAGGACCCGGGATGGCTACACCTTC
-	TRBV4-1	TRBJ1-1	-	CASSQGFFRGGTEAFF	TGCGCCAGCAGCCAGGGGTTTTTTCGGGGGGGCACTGAAGCTTTCTTT
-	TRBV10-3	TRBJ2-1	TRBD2	CAISPREVDEQFF	TGTGCCATCAGTCCGCGGGAGGTCGATGAGCAGTTCTTC
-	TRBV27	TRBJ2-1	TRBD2	CASSWTSGRYEQFF	TGTGCCAGCAGCTGGACTAGCGGGAGATATGAGCAGTTCTTC
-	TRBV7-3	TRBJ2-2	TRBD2	CASSEGREGELFF	TGTGCCAGCAGTGAAGGGCGGGAGGGTGAGCTGTTTTTT
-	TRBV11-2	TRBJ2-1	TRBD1	CASSLGTGINEQFF	TGTGCCAGCAGCTTGGGGACAGGGATCAATGAGCAGTTCTTC